Listed here is a single TCR beta chain. Time point noted: pre-sensitization, week 0. Treatment specified: therapeutic diphenylcyclopropenone sensitization with weekly scalp DPC. This specimen belongs to a study of human T cells and chemical hapten exposure. TCRdb re-called the RACE reads through MiXCR, storing one row per CDR3 protein. This repertoire shows fewer than 70,000 distinct CDR3 sequences, roughly 11% found once; its top ten account for 4.5% to 5.5%. The material sequenced was whole blood, taken in connection with sensitization to the hapten diphenylcyclopropenone (DPC). This TCR was sampled from a woman between 50 and 59 years old with alopecia areata. Some clones in this sample may be carry-over from other donors' samples.

CDR3 protein: CASSLDPPNTEAFF. The DNA for the CDR3 is TGCGCCAGCAGCTTGGACCCACCAAACACTGAAGCTTTCTTT. This sequence joins TRBV5-1 and TRBJ1-1, with D unresolved. The V and J ends lost 0 bases and 2 bases respectively, with 8 bases between them. The CDR3 has 14 residues. The germline gives CDR1 SGHRS, CDR2 YFSETQ.